The clone carrying this T cell receptor beta chain was detected many times. This entry comes from a study of Graves' ophthalmopathy and Graves' hyperthyroidism. Investigators amplified TCR beta CDR3 regions from RNA transcripts. RT-PCR was first run with HTBI primers, then multiplex PCR in a second round. TCRdb passed the multiplex PCR reads through MiXCR, listing each CDR3 protein once. The sample consists of 600,000 to 950,000 distinct CDR3 sequences, approximately 40% of them appearing once. CDR3 length: 12 amino acids. The germline V gene has CDR1 SNHLY and CDR2 FYNNEI. V was shortened by 4 bases and J by 4 bases, with 7 bases between the two germline ends.

The sample comprised peripheral blood. The sequence came from an adult man with Graves' ophthalmopathy. V usage is TRBV2 and J usage is TRBJ2-5; D ambiguous. The CDR3 DNA follows: TGTGCCAGCAGTGCGTTAAGAGAGACCCAGTACTTC. This encodes CASSALRETQYF.